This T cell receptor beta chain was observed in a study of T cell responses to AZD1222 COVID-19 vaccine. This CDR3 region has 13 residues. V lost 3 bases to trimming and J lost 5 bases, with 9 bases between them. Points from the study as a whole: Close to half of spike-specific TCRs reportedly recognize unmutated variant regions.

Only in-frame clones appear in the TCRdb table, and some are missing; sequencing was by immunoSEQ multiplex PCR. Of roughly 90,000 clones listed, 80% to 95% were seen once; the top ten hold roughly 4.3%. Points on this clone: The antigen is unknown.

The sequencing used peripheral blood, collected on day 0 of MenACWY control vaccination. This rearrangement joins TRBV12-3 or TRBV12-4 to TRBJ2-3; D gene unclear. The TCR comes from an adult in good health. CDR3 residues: CASSLLVVDTQYF. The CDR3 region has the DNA TGTGCCAGCAGTTTGCTGGTGGTAGATACGCAGTATTTT.